This record concerns one TCR beta chain sequence. The antigen it recognizes is unknown. Base qualities were left out, and no much larger clone turns up one base away. Patients with a history of autoimmune disease or receiving systemic immunosuppression were excluded from the trial. Peripheral blood for TCR sequencing was collected from all dose cohorts at baseline, on cycle 4 day 1, and on cycle 7 day 1. The samples were drawn from a first-in-human, open-label, multicenter phase I dose-escalation trial of ivuxolimab. Adults with locally advanced or metastatic head and neck squamous cell, hepatocellular, melanoma or renal cell carcinoma were enrolled in the trial. Before TCR sequencing, CD4+ and CD8+ T cells were separately sorted from peripheral blood. To sequence the TCRbeta CDR3 region, genomic DNA was isolated from the sorted cells. TCRbeta CDR3 regions were sequenced using the immunoSEQ Assay. Entries here come from immuneACCESS through TCRdb and include only in-frame sequences with V and J called. Some clones fail to appear in such tables; in the studies checked, an unresolved V gene covers under half of the shortfall, and the cause of the remainder is unknown. The sample table contains 21,000 or so clones; only one count was recorded for around 78% of them. Roughly 17% of the sample is in the top ten clones.

The record originates from a study of OX40 agonist ivuxolimab in advanced cancers. For the wider study: Ivuxolimab was an agonistic, fully human IgG2 monoclonal antibody directed against OX40 (CD134), a costimulatory receptor. Intravenous ivuxolimab was administered to patients every 2 weeks at six dose levels: 0.01, 0.1, 0.3, 1.5, 3 and 10 mg/kg. Of the 50 to 55 patients in dose escalation, about 20 had hepatocellular carcinoma, around 15 had melanoma, 9 had renal cell carcinoma and 9 had head and neck cancer. In the dose-escalation cohort, approximately 80% of patients were male, and the mean age was roughly 56 years with a range of about 20 to 79. Prior anti-PD-1, anti-PD-L1 or anti-CTLA-4 therapy was permitted, and about two fifths of dose-escalation patients had received checkpoint inhibitors. Three dose-escalation patients achieved partial responses, one with hepatocellular carcinoma and two with cutaneous melanoma. Peripheral TCRbeta sequencing aimed to test whether ivuxolimab altered TCR sequence diversity and caused clonal T-cell expansion. The paper describes the monotherapy dose-escalation part (N of about 47 patients) of the phase I trial of ivuxolimab. Points the paper makes about the study in general: At doses from 0.1 to 3.0 mg/kg, clonal expansion was seen in both CD4+ and CD8+ blood T cells between baseline and week 6. After ivuxolimab, expanded clones were on average more numerous among CD8+ T cells than among CD4+ T cells. The antigen specificity of the peripheral T cells that underwent clonal expansion was not determined. Low levels of normalized T-cell clonal expansion were also seen in some patients who did not respond. In the 0.1-3.0 mg/kg groups, partial responders were among the patients with the lowest normalized peripheral clonal expansion, particularly in CD8+ T cells.

Between the V and J ends, shortened by 0 bases and 0 bases respectively, the junction contains 12 bases. The CDR3 sequence holds 17 residues, the cysteine and phenylalanine included. The DNA shown is the 51-base CDR3, in frame from base 1. Looking up the germline V gene yields CDR1 SNHLY and CDR2 FYNNEI. This clonotype was obtained from an adult with an advanced solid tumor such as melanoma, head and neck, liver or kidney cancer. The source was CD4+ or CD8+ T cells sorted from blood, collected in a trial of the OX40 agonist ivuxolimab. In this chain, TRBV2 is recombined with TRBJ1-5; the D gene cannot be named for sure. The DNA is as follows: TGTGCCAGCAGTGAAGCGCCGGGGTTATCTAGCAATCAGCCCCAGCATTTT. Protein translation: CASSEAPGLSSNQPQHF.